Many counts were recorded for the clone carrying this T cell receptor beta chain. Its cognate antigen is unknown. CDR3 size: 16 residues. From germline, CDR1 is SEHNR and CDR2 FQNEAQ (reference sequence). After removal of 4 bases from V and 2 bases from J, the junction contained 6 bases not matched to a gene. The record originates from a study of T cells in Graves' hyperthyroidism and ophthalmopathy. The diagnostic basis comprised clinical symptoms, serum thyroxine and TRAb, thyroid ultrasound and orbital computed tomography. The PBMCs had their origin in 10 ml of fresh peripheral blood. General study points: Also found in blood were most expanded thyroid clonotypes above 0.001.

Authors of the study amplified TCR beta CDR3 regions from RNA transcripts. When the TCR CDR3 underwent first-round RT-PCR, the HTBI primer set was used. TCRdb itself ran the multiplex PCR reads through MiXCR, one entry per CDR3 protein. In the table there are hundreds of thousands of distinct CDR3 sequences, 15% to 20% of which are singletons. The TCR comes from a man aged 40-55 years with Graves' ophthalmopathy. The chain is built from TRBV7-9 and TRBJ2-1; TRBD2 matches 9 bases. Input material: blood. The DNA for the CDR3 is TGTGCCAGCAGCTCGCGGGCGGGAGGGGCCTACAATGAGCAGTTCTTC. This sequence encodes CASSSRAGGAYNEQFF.